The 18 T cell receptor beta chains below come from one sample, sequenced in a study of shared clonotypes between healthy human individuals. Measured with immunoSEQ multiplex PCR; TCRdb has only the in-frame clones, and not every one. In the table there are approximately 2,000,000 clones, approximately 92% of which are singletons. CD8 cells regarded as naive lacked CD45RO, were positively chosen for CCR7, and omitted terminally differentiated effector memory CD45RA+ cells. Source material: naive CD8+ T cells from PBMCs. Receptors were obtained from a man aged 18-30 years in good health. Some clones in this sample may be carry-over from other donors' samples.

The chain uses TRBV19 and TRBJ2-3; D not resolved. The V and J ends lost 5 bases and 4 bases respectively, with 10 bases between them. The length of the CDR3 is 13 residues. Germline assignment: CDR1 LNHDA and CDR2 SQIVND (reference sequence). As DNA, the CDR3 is TGTGCCAGTAGTTCCTGGGCTGCAGATACGCAGTATTTT. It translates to CASSSWAADTQYF. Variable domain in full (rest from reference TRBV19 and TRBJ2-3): DGGITQSPKYLFRKEGQNVTLSCEQNLNHDAMYWYRQDPGQGLRLIYYSQIVNDFQKGDIAEGYSVSREKKESFPLTVTSAQKNPTAFYLCASSSWAADTQYFGPGTRLTVL.

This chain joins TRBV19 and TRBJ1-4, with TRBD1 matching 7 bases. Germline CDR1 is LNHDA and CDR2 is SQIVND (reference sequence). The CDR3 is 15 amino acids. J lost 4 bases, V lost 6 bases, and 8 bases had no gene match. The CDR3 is CASRITGAGNEKLFF. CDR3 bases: TGTGCCAGTAGGATAACAGGGGCGGGTAATGAAAAACTGTTTTTT.

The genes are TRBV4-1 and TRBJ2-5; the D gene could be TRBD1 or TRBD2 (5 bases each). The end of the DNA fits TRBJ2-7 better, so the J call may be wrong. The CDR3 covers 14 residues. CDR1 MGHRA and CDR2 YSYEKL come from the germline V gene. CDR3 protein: CASSQGPSSYEQYF. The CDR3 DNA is TGCGCCAGCAGCCAGGGACCGAGCTCCTACGAGCAGTACTTC.

CDR3 in amino acids: CASSDLNLGGNEKLFF. Written as DNA, the CDR3 is TGTGCCAGCAGTGATCTCAACTTAGGGGGGAATGAAAAACTGTTTTTT. V gene TRBV2 combines with J gene TRBJ1-4, with D possibly TRBD1 on 6 matching bases. Trimming left V 3 bases short and J 5 bases short, with 16 bases between. The CDR3 length is 16 residues. Germline V CDR1 and CDR2: SNHLY, FYNNEI.

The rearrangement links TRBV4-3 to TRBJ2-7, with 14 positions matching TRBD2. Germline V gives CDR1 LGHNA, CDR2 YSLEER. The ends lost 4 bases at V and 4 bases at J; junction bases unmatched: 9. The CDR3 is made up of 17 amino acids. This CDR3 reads CASSPRLAGGRRYEQYF. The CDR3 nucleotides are TGCGCCAGCAGCCCCCGACTAGCGGGAGGGAGGCGGTACGAGCAGTACTTC.

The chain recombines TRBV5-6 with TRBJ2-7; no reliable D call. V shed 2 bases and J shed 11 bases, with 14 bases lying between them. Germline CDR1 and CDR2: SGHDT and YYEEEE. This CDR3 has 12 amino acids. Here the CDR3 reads CASSFGSAEEYF. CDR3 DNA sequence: TGTGCCAGCAGCTTTGGGTCGGCTGAGGAGTACTTC.

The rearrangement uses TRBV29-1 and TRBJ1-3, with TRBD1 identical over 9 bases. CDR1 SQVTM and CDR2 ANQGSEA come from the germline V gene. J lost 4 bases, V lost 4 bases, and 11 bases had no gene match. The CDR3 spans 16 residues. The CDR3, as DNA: TGCAGCGTTGTGGGAGGCACAGGGGGCGCGGGAAACACCATATATTTT. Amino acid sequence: CSVVGGTGGAGNTIYF.

DNA for the CDR3: TGTGCCAGCAGCTTAGTGGGGGTAACCAATGAGCAGTTCTTC. Amino acids: CASSLVGVTNEQFF. The V and J genes are TRBV13 and TRBJ2-1, with D perhaps being TRBD1 or TRBD2 (5 bases each). This CDR3 is 14 amino acids long. Trimming took 1 base from V and 6 from J, leaving 10 bases between them. Germline V CDR1 and CDR2: PRHDT, FYEKMQ (reference sequence).

CDR3 sequence reads: CASRPPGNANTEAFF. CDR3 sequence (DNA): TGTGCCAGCAGACCCCCAGGGAACGCGAACACTGAAGCTTTCTTT. The J gene is TRBJ1-1, the V gene TRBV9, with D maybe TRBD1 (5 bases). The CDR3 is 15 amino acids. In germline, CDR1 is SGDLS, CDR2 YYNGEE. V lost 5 bases to trimming and J lost 1 base, with 15 bases between them.

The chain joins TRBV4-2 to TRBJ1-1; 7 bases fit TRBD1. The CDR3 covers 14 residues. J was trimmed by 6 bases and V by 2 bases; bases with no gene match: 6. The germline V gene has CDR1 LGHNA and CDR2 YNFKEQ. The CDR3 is CASSQYRGNPEAFF. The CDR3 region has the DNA TGTGCCAGCAGCCAATACAGGGGAAACCCTGAAGCTTTCTTT.

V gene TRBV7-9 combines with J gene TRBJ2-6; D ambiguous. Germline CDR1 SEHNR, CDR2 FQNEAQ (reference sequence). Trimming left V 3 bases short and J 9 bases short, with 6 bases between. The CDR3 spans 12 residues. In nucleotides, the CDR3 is TGTGCCAGCAGCTTTTCGGGCAACGTCCTGACTTTC. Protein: CASSFSGNVLTF.

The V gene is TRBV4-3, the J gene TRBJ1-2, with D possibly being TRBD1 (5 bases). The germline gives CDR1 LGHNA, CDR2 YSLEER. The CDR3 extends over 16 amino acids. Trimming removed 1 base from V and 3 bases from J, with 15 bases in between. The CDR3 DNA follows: TGCGCCAGCAGCCAAGGTTCGGGTCTGGGACACTATGGCTACACCTTC. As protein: CASSQGSGLGHYGYTF.

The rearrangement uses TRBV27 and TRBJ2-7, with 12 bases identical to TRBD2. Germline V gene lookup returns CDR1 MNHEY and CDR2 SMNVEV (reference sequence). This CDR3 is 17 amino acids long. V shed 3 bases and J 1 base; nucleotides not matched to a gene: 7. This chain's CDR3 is CASSLTSGSSASYEQYF. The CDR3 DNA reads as TGTGCCAGCAGTTTGACTAGCGGGAGCTCGGCGTCCTACGAGCAGTACTTC.

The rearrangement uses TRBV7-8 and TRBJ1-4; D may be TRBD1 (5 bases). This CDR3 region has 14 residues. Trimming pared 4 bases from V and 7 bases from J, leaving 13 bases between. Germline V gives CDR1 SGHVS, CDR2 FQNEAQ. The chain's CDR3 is CASSWGSRVEKLFF. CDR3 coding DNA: TGTGCCAGCAGCTGGGGGAGCAGGGTTGAAAAACTGTTTTTT.

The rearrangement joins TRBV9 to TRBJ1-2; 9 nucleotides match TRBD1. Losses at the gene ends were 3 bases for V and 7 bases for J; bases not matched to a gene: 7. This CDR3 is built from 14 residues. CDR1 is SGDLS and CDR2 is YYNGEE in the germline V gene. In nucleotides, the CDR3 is TGTGCCAGCAGCGCTCTAAACAGGGGGCCTGGCTACACCTTC. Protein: CASSALNRGPGYTF.

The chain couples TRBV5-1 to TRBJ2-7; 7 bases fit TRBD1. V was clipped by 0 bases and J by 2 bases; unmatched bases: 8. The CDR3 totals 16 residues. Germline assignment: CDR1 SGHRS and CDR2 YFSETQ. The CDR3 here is CASSLAQGQAPYEQYF. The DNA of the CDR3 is TGCGCCAGCAGCTTGGCACAGGGGCAGGCACCCTACGAGCAGTACTTC.

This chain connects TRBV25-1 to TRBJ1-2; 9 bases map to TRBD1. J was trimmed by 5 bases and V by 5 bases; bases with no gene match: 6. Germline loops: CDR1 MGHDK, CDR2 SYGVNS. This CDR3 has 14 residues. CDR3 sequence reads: CASSKKGQGYGYTF. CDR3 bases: TGTGCCAGCAGTAAGAAAGGACAGGGGTATGGCTACACCTTC.

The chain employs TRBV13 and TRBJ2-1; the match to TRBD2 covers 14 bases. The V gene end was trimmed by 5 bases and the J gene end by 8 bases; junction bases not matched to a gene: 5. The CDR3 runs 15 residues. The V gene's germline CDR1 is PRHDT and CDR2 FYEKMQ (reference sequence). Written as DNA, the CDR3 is TGTGCCAGCAGCCCGGGACTAGCGGGGGCCCATGAGCAGTTCTTC. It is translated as CASSPGLAGAHEQFF.